This T cell receptor beta chain was retrieved from a study of shared clonotypes between healthy human individuals. Source study methods: ImmunoSEQ sequences covered only the junction and lacked quality scores; filtering therefore differed. The method was immunoSEQ multiplex PCR; TCRdb's version includes in-frame clones alone and lacks a portion of them. V, J and clone size were drawn from that table, and D and trimming were deduced from the DNA. The data show some 980,000 clones, with about three quarters seen just once and roughly 1.5% held by the top ten. Findings of the study overall: Generation probability values for non-shared clonotypes were lower than those for clonotypes shared by all four donors. Sequencing depth was expected to affect clonotype sharing among donors. A handful of donors held around 5% of naive CD4 clonotypes in common.

For this clone: What it recognizes is unknown.

Trimming shortened V by 4 bases and J by 5 bases, and 11 bases separated the two germline ends. CDR3 length: 13 amino acids. CDR1 is SGDLS and CDR2 is YYNGEE in the germline V gene. The gene calls are TRBV9 and TRBJ2-3, with D possibly TRBD1 on 5 matching bases. Sequenced input: memory CD4+ T cells sorted from blood. Documented subset: CD45RA-negative fraction. The receptor was derived from a man younger than 30 in good health. CDR3 DNA: TGTGCCAGCAGCCCCCAGGGTGTAGATACGCAGTATTTT. Amino acid sequence: CASSPQGVDTQYF.